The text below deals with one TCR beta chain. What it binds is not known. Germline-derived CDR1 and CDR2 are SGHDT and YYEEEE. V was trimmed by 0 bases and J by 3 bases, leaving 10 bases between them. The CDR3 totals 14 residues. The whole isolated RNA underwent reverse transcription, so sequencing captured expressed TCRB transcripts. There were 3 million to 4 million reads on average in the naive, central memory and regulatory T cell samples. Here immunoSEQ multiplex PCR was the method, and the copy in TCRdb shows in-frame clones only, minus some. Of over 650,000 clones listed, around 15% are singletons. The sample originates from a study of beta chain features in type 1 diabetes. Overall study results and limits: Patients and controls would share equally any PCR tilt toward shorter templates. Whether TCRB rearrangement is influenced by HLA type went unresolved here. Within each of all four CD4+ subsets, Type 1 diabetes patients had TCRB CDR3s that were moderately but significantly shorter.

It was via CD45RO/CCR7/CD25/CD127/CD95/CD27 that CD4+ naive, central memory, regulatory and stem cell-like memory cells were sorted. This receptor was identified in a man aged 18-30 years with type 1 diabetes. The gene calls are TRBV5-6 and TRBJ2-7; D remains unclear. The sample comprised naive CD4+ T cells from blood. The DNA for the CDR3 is TGTGCCAGCAGCTTGGGTCAGGCACTCTACGAGCAGTACTTC. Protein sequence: CASSLGQALYEQYF.